The rows below give T cell receptor beta chains drawn from one sample of a study of blood T cell repertoires in COVID-19. Profiled with immunoSEQ multiplex PCR; TCRdb holds only in-frame clones, not every one. The top ten clones hold 6% of a sample with approximately 190,000 clones, around 90% of them seen once. The source material was peripheral blood. These receptors all come from a man aged 40-55 years with active or convalescent COVID-19. Each CDR3 is given with its conserved first and last residue. D genes are given only for firm matches. Size tells how often a clone was seen (once, few, many) or the class of an expanded clone, and some rows leave it out.

few	TRBJ1-1	TRBV3-1/TRBV3-2	NA	CASSQGAAVGTEAFF	TGTGCCAGCAGCCAAGGGGCAGCCGTGGGCACTGAAGCTTTCTTT
NA	TRBJ1-2	TRBV7-8	TRBD1	CASIEGTEYSYGYTF	TGTGCCAGCATCGAAGGGACAGAGTATAGCTATGGCTACACCTTC
NA	TRBJ2-2	TRBV2	NA	CASRVGTTNTGELFF	TGTGCCAGCAGAGTAGGGACAACGAACACCGGGGAGCTGTTTTTT
once	TRBJ1-6	TRBV27	TRBD1	CASSSPGQLSSYNSPLHF	TGTGCCAGCAGTTCGCCGGGACAGCTGAGCTCCTATAATTCACCCCTCCACTTT
NA	TRBJ2-7	TRBV19	NA	CASSMGENYEQYF	TGTGCCAGTAGTATGGGCGAGAACTACGAGCAGTACTTC
NA	TRBJ2-1	TRBV30	TRBD2	CAWSVIPVGAGVWSEQFF	TGTGCCTGGAGTGTAATCCCCGTTGGGGCGGGAGTATGGTCTGAGCAGTTCTTC
NA	TRBJ2-3	TRBV5-6	TRBD1	CASSLAWTGSTDTQYF	TGTGCCAGCAGCTTAGCCTGGACAGGGAGCACAGATACGCAGTATTTT
NA	TRBJ2-1	TRBV5-1	NA	CASSQEMTGWNEQFF	TGCGCCAGCAGCCAGGAGATGACGGGGTGGAATGAGCAGTTCTTC
NA	TRBJ1-1	TRBV7-9	NA	CASSLGGTPEAFF	TGTGCCAGCAGCTTGGGGGGGACACCTGAAGCTTTCTTT
once	TRBJ2-7	TRBV3-1/TRBV3-2	TRBD1	CASSQDSGTGGYEQYF	TGTGCCAGCAGCCAAGATAGCGGGACAGGGGGCTACGAGCAGTACTTC
NA	TRBJ1-1	TRBV7-8	NA	CASSLPQGTEAFF	TGTGCCAGCAGCTTGCCGCAGGGGACTGAAGCTTTCTTT
once	TRBJ1-1	TRBV2	NA	CASTPGGTEAFF	TGTGCCAGCACACCGGGGGGGACTGAAGCTTTCTTT
NA	TRBJ1-6	TRBV6-5	NA	CASIRVVSDSPLHF	TGTGCCAGCATCCGAGTTGTTTCGGATTCACCCCTCCACTTT
many	TRBJ2-5	TRBV9	TRBD2	CASSLLAGGPMETQYF	TGTGCCAGCAGCTTACTAGCGGGAGGGCCGATGGAGACCCAGTACTTC
NA	TRBJ1-4	TRBV11-2	TRBD1	CASSRTGGTTNEKLFF	TGTGCCAGCAGTCGCACAGGGGGTACAACTAATGAAAAACTGTTTTTT
NA	TRBJ1-5	TRBV4-1	TRBD1	CASSQEGGTVVQPQHF	TGCGCCAGCAGCCAAGAAGGCGGGACAGTTGTGCAGCCCCAGCATTTT
NA	TRBJ2-1	TRBV10-2	NA	CASSEPRYEQFF	TGCGCCAGCAGTGAGCCTAGATATGAGCAGTTCTTC
NA	TRBJ1-2	TRBV19	TRBD1	CASSIDGTGGYGYTF	TGTGCCAGTAGTATCGACGGGACAGGGGGCTATGGCTACACCTTC
NA	TRBJ1-5	TRBV5-1	NA	CASSLEGGQPQHF	TGCGCCAGCAGCTTGGAGGGAGGACAGCCCCAGCATTTT
once	TRBJ1-1	TRBV28	NA	CASSPPGLDGAFF	TGTGCCAGCAGTCCTCCCGGACTTGACGGTGCTTTCTTT
NA	TRBJ2-1	TRBV5-4	NA	CASSLVPSYNEQFF	TGTGCCAGCAGCTTGGTTCCATCCTACAATGAGCAGTTCTTC
NA	TRBJ1-4	TRBV4-3	NA	CASSQADSWSTNEKLFF	TGCGCCAGCAGCCAAGCAGACTCGTGGAGTACTAATGAAAAACTGTTTTTT
NA	TRBJ1-4	TRBV28	TRBD1	CASSLPGTGLKLFF	TGTGCCAGCAGTTTACCCGGGACAGGGTTGAAACTGTTTTTT
once	TRBJ2-3	TRBV4-2	NA	CASSPAGGAATDTQYF	TGTGCCAGCAGCCCAGCTGGGGGGGCCGCGACAGATACGCAGTATTTT
NA	TRBJ2-2	TRBV19	NA	CASRAQTNTGELFF	TGTGCCAGTAGGGCACAGACGAACACCGGGGAGCTGTTTTTT
NA	TRBJ1-6	TRBV9	NA	CASSVDSPGSPLHF	TGTGCCAGCAGCGTAGACTCCCCTGGTTCACCCCTCCACTTT
once	TRBJ1-1	TRBV7-9	NA	CASSVAGRNTEAFF	TGTGCCAGCAGCGTCGCCGGGAGAAACACTGAAGCTTTCTTT
NA	TRBJ2-7	TRBV30	TRBD1	CAWRRGTGIHEQYF	TGTGCCTGGAGGAGGGGGACAGGGATCCACGAGCAGTACTTC
NA	TRBJ1-6	TRBV4-2	TRBD1	CASSLLRQGNSPLHF	TGTGCCAGCAGCCTTTTAAGACAGGGGAATTCACCCCTCCACTTT
few	TRBJ1-6	TRBV15	TRBD1	CATSRSDRGSYNSPLHF	TGTGCCACCAGCAGATCGGACAGGGGATCCTATAATTCACCCCTCCACTTT
NA	TRBJ1-2	TRBV9	NA	CASSVGPQDGYTF	TGTGCCAGCAGCGTAGGACCCCAGGATGGCTACACCTTC
NA	TRBJ1-2	TRBV6-1	TRBD1	CASSDMTGAHGGYTF	TGTGCCAGCAGTGATATGACAGGGGCCCACGGGGGCTACACCTTC
NA	TRBJ1-2	TRBV6-6	NA	CASSYSTGVGNYGYTF	TGTGCCAGCAGTTACTCGACAGGCGTGGGAAACTATGGCTACACCTTC
NA	TRBJ1-4	TRBV4-1	TRBD1	CASSQGDRGTTNEKLFF	TGCGCCAGCAGCCAAGGGGACAGGGGGACAACTAATGAAAAACTGTTTTTT
NA	TRBJ2-1	TRBV27	NA	CASTIGGSSYNEQFF	TGTGCCAGCACAATCGGAGGGAGCTCCTACAATGAGCAGTTCTTC
NA	TRBJ1-1	TRBV13	TRBD1	CASSQWRTGRAFF	TGTGCCAGCAGCCAGTGGAGGACAGGACGAGCTTTCTTT
NA	TRBJ2-3	TRBV6-1	TRBD1	CASSEIYPGTGPADTQYF	TGTGCCAGCAGTGAAATCTATCCGGGGACAGGGCCCGCAGATACGCAGTATTTT
NA	TRBJ2-7	TRBV7-9	NA	CASSLGGGRDLSYEQYF	TGTGCCAGCAGCTTAGGGGGTGGCAGGGATCTCTCCTACGAGCAGTACTTC
few	TRBJ1-1	TRBV5-6	NA	CASSFIGNTEAFF	TGTGCCAGCAGCTTTATCGGTAACACTGAAGCTTTCTTT
once	TRBJ1-5	TRBV7-2	NA	CASSLSPQQLHNQPQHF	TGTGCCAGCAGCTTAAGTCCCCAACAACTACACAATCAGCCCCAGCATTTT
NA	TRBJ1-2	TRBV19	NA	CASSTTANYGYTF	TGTGCCAGTAGTACGACAGCTAACTATGGCTACACCTTC
NA	TRBJ1-1	TRBV12-3/TRBV12-4	NA	CASSPGAATEAFF	TGTGCCAGCAGTCCAGGGGCAGCCACTGAAGCTTTCTTT
NA	TRBJ2-2	TRBV24-1	NA	CATKAGQFTGELFF	TGTGCCACCAAAGCCGGACAGTTCACCGGGGAGCTGTTTTTT
NA	TRBJ2-1	TRBV11-3	TRBD1	CASSLEGTGADEQFF	TGTGCCAGCAGCTTGGAGGGGACAGGAGCTGATGAGCAGTTCTTC
NA	TRBJ2-1	TRBV5-1	TRBD2	CASSNPGLAASEQFF	TGCGCCAGCAGTAACCCGGGACTAGCGGCATCGGAGCAGTTCTTC
once	TRBJ1-5	TRBV10-3	NA	CAISESGGDSNQPQHF	TGTGCCATCAGTGAGTCGGGAGGAGATAGCAATCAGCCCCAGCATTTT
NA	TRBJ1-2	TRBV15	NA	CATSRDGEQGLNIYGYTF	TGTGCCACCAGCAGAGATGGTGAACAGGGTCTTAATATTTATGGCTACACCTTC
NA	TRBJ2-2	TRBV6-6	TRBD1	CASSQTRPGQGASAGELFF	TGTGCCAGCAGTCAAACTAGGCCGGGACAGGGGGCGTCGGCCGGGGAGCTGTTTTTT
NA	TRBJ2-5	TRBV10-3	TRBD1	CAIRGDSQETQYF	TGTGCCATCAGGGGGGACAGCCAAGAGACCCAGTACTTC
few	TRBJ1-1	TRBV11-2	NA	CASSLDIYMNTEAFF	TGTGCCAGCAGCTTAGATATATACATGAACACTGAAGCTTTCTTT
NA	TRBJ1-1	TRBV19	NA	CASMRPRDIPEAFF	TGTGCCAGTATGAGGCCTCGGGACATACCTGAAGCTTTCTTT
NA	TRBJ1-2	TRBV29-1	NA	CSVSGIGGYTF	TGCAGCGTTTCAGGGATTGGAGGCTACACCTTC